What follows are 9 T cell receptor beta chains derived from one specimen sequenced in a study of T cell responses to AZD1222 COVID-19 vaccine. Measured with immunoSEQ multiplex PCR; TCRdb has only the in-frame clones, and not every one. The sample has around 100,000 clones, 87% seen once. The sample was peripheral blood, taken on day 0 of AZD1222 vaccination. Receptor source: an adult in good health.

This sequence joins TRBV10-3 and TRBJ1-4; TRBD1 is a possible D gene (5 bases). The CDR3 runs to 14 residues. Trimming cost V 10 bases and J 5 bases, with 17 bases left between them. Germline V lookup: CDR1 ENHRY, CDR2 SYGVKD. The CDR3 sequence is CATRADTQNEKLFF. Written as DNA, the CDR3 is TGTGCCACCAGGGCGGACACACAAAATGAAAAACTGTTTTTT.

J is TRBJ1-4 and V is TRBV6-5; TRBD1 matches 9 bases. CDR3 length equals 14 residues. Trimming removed 6 bases from V and 7 bases from J; junction bases left unmatched: 6. Germline V lookup: CDR1 MNHEY, CDR2 SVGAGI. The CDR3 here is CASRKQGAGEKLFF. The CDR3 DNA is TGTGCCAGCAGAAAACAGGGGGCGGGTGAAAAACTGTTTTTT.

The CDR3 is CASSLSGTGGYGYTF. The CDR3 DNA reads as TGTGCCAGCAGCTTATCGGGGACAGGGGGCTATGGCTACACCTTC. The chain links TRBV7-9 to TRBJ1-2; TRBD1 agrees at 11 bases. This CDR3 spans 15 amino acids. Germline lookup yields CDR1 SEHNR and CDR2 FQNEAQ (reference sequence). The J segment lost 4 bases and the V segment lost 2 bases, leaving 3 bases of the junction unmatched.

The rearrangement uses TRBV4-3 and TRBJ2-2, with a possible D match to TRBD1 (5 bases). CDR1 is LGHNA, CDR2 YSLEER, per germline. The CDR3 contains 15 residues. V gave up 4 bases and J gave up 4 bases, with 13 bases separating them. The CDR3 DNA is TGCGCCAGCAGCCGGAACAGACAGACCACCGGGGAGCTGTTTTTT. Protein: CASSRNRQTTGELFF.

The chain has TRBV27 and TRBJ1-3; TRBD1 is a possible D gene (5 bases). This CDR3 has 15 amino acids. Germline CDR1 and CDR2: MNHEY and SMNVEV (reference sequence). Trimming took off 0 bases at V and 5 bases at J, with 11 bases between the two ends. DNA for the CDR3: TGTGCCAGCAGTTTATCGTTTTGGGGGAGAAACACCATATATTTT. Its protein product is CASSLSFWGRNTIYF.

The chain has TRBV30 and TRBJ1-2; no clear D gene. The CDR3 length is 12 residues. V shed 0 bases and J shed 10 bases, with 12 bases lying between them. Germline V lookup: CDR1 GTSNPN, CDR2 SVGIG (reference sequence). CDR3 loop: CAWSVRTAVYTF. The CDR3 bases are TGTGCCTGGAGTGTAAGGACGGCGGTCTACACCTTC.

The chain joins TRBV5-4 to TRBJ2-7; no reliable D call. Germline V gene sequence: CDR1 SGHNT, CDR2 YYREEE (reference sequence). The CDR3 contains 15 residues. Trimming took off 0 bases at V and 0 bases at J, with 10 bases between the two ends. CDR3 nucleotide sequence: TGTGCCAGCAGCTTGGGGTCAGGCTACTCCTACGAGCAGTACTTC. Protein sequence: CASSLGSGYSYEQYF.

The genes are TRBV9 and TRBJ2-4; unclear D gene. The CDR3 consists of 14 residues. Trimming left V 0 bases short and J 5 bases short, with 9 bases between. Germline V lookup: CDR1 SGDLS, CDR2 YYNGEE. This chain's CDR3 is CASSVGDSQNIQYF. DNA of the CDR3: TGTGCCAGCAGCGTAGGGGATAGCCAAAACATTCAGTACTTC.

The V gene is TRBV4-1, the J gene TRBJ1-5; D is uncertain. Per the germline V gene, CDR1 is MGHRA and CDR2 is YSYEKL. CDR3 length: 12 amino acids. V gave up 1 base and J gave up 9 bases, with 7 bases separating them. The DNA for the CDR3 is TGCGCCAGCAGCCAAGCGTGGTGGCCCCAGCATTTT. The encoded protein is CASSQAWWPQHF.